This entry features one T cell receptor beta chain sequence. Its antigen is still unknown. The sample originates from a study of shared clonotypes between healthy human individuals. Study-wide findings and caveats: A limitation of the genetic and exposure-history diversity represented arose from few donors.

The CDR3 is 17 amino acids. After removal of 2 bases from V and 5 bases from J, the junction contained 10 bases not matched to a gene. CDR1 and CDR2 from the germline V gene are SGHNT and YYREEE (reference sequence). The naive CD8 subset, CD45RO-negative cells positively selected for CCR7, excluded terminally differentiated effector memory CD45RA+ cells. Clones were read by immunoSEQ multiplex PCR, and TCRdb kept only the in-frame ones, dropping some. Of 2 million to 2.5 million clones listed, about 95% are singletons. This clonotype was obtained from a man younger than 35 in good health. Sequenced: naive CD8+ T cells sorted from blood. The chain links TRBV5-4 to TRBJ2-1; 10 bases are shared with TRBD2. Written as DNA, the CDR3 is TGTGCCAGCAGCTTAGATACTAGCGGGGCTTCAAACAATGAGCAGTTCTTC. This sequence encodes CASSLDTSGASNNEQFF.